The 29 T cell receptor beta chains below were found in one sample sequenced in a study of blood T cells in healthy people across ages. Sample-barcoded 5' priming and a J-beta primer mix drove a second PCR of roughly 6 to 12 cycles. A single record per CDR3 protein comes from TCRdb applying MiXCR to the 5' RACE reads. The table records about 760,000 distinct CDR3 sequences, roughly three fifths of them present only once. Sequencing was performed on blood. The source of these receptors is a middle-aged man in good health.

V is TRBV5-5 and J is TRBJ2-1; D gene uncertain. Trimming removed 1 base from V and 6 bases from J, with 8 bases in between. Germline lookup yields CDR1 SGHKS and CDR2 YYEKEE (reference sequence). The CDR3 is 13 residues long. This CDR3 is CASSLYTPNEQFF. The CDR3 coding sequence is TGTGCCAGCAGCTTGTACACCCCCAATGAGCAGTTCTTC.

The chain couples TRBV2 to TRBJ2-4; TRBD1 agrees at 7 bases. The length of the CDR3 is 14 residues. The germline V gene encodes CDR1 SNHLY and CDR2 FYNNEI. The V and J ends lost 7 bases and 9 bases, in that order; junction bases with no gene match: 12. The CDR3 DNA reads as TGTGCCAGCATTTTAGGGGGCGAATCGGGCATTCAGTACTTC. Amino acid sequence: CASILGGESGIQYF.

This chain uses TRBV12-3 or TRBV12-4 with TRBJ2-3; perhaps TRBD2 as D (6 bases). This CDR3 contains 15 residues. V dropped 1 base and J dropped 2 bases, with 10 bases sitting between them. CDR3 DNA sequence: TGTGCCAGCAGTTTAGGCTGCGGGAACACAGATACGCAGTATTTT. Translation gives CASSLGCGNTDTQYF.

CDR3 amino acids: CASSLSSSGRTSTDTQYF. CDR3 nucleotides: TGCGCCAGCAGCTTGTCGTCTAGCGGGCGCACTAGCACAGATACGCAGTATTTT. J is TRBJ2-3 and V is TRBV5-1; 8 nucleotides match TRBD2. V lost 1 base, J lost 0 bases, and 10 bases stayed unmatched. The germline CDR1 and CDR2 sequences are SGHRS and YFSETQ. CDR3 size: 18 residues.

This clonotype was counted only a few times. V is TRBV3-1 and J is TRBJ1-5, with D uncertain. V was pared by 0 bases and J by 4 bases, with 4 bases between. The CDR3 consists of 13 residues. Per the germline V gene, CDR1 is LGHDT and CDR2 is YNNKEL (reference sequence). In DNA, the CDR3 is TGTGCCAGCAGCCAAGACAGAAATCAGCCCCAGCATTTT. It codes for CASSQDRNQPQHF.

The chain carries TRBV2 and TRBJ2-3; D is unresolved. The V gene lost 8 bases and the J gene lost 10 bases, with 13 bases spanning the gap. CDR3 size: 11 residues. CDR1 is SNHLY, CDR2 FYNNEI, per germline. The CDR3 spells CASLRSRAQYF. CDR3 nucleotide sequence: TGTGCCAGCTTAAGAAGCCGTGCGCAGTATTTT. Together with reference TRBV2 and TRBJ2-3, the CDR3 gives the full variable domain: EPEVTQTPSHQVTQMGQEVILRCVPISNHLYFYWYRQILGQKVEFLVSFYNNEISEKSEIFDDQFSVERPDGSNFTLKIRSTKLEDSAMYFCASLRSRAQYFGPGTRLTVL.

The chain joins TRBV20-1 to TRBJ2-2; D is tentatively TRBD1 or TRBD2 (5 bases each). Per germline, CDR1 DFQATT and CDR2 SNEGSKA (reference sequence). Trimming took off 2 bases at V and 8 bases at J, with 21 bases between the two ends. The CDR3 extends over 16 amino acids. CDR3 DNA sequence: TGCAGTGCTAGATACGAGATACGGGGCCAGTCAGGGGAGCTGTTTTTT. Its protein product is CSARYEIRGQSGELFF.

The gene calls are TRBV5-6 and TRBJ2-1; tentatively, D is TRBD2 (6 bases). The germline gives CDR1 SGHDT, CDR2 YYEEEE. This CDR3 has 13 amino acids. Trimming left V 3 bases short and J 7 bases short, with 11 bases between. The CDR3 loop reads CASSSVGGNEQFF. Here the CDR3 DNA reads TGTGCCAGCAGCTCGGTGGGGGGAAATGAGCAGTTCTTC.

This chain uses TRBV10-3 with TRBJ2-1; 7 bases match TRBD2. Trimming at V came to 0 bases and at J to 5 bases, leaving 10 bases not matched to a gene. CDR1 is ENHRY and CDR2 is SYGVKD in the germline V gene. CDR3 length equals 17 residues. The CDR3 reads CAISESGGRLQNNEQFF. The CDR3 DNA reads as TGTGCCATCAGTGAGTCGGGAGGGAGGCTGCAAAACAATGAGCAGTTCTTC.

The chain employs TRBV4-2 and TRBJ1-1; 7 positions match TRBD1. The CDR3 covers 17 residues. Germline loops: CDR1 LGHNA, CDR2 YNFKEQ. With V trimmed by 4 bases and J by 0 bases, 11 bases remained unmatched. CDR3 DNA sequence: TGTGCCAGCAGCCGTTCGGTGGCAGGGGGGGTGAACACTGAAGCTTTCTTT. Translating it yields CASSRSVAGGVNTEAFF.

This sequence joins TRBV20-1 and TRBJ2-1; D is unresolved. The CDR3 runs 14 residues. Germline-derived CDR1 and CDR2 are DFQATT and SNEGSKA (reference sequence). The V gene lost 6 bases and the J gene lost 0 bases, with 12 bases spanning the gap. This CDR3 is CSALRLSSYNEQFF. The CDR3 DNA reads TGCAGTGCCTTACGGTTGAGCTCCTACAATGAGCAGTTCTTC.

This sequence joins TRBV20-1 and TRBJ2-5; possibly TRBD1 for D (6 bases). This CDR3 has 15 amino acids. Germline assignment: CDR1 DFQATT and CDR2 SNEGSKA (reference sequence). The V end was cut by 2 bases, the J end by 2 bases, with 15 bases between. The CDR3 DNA reads TGCAGTGCTAGAAGCCCCGGACAGCTTCAAGAGACCCAGTACTTC. It yields the protein CSARSPGQLQETQYF.

In this sample, this clonotype turned up a few times. V usage is TRBV6-5 and J usage is TRBJ2-1; D might be TRBD1 (5 bases). This CDR3 is 14 amino acids long. Between the trimmed V and J ends, which lost 4 bases and 2 bases, there was a span of 9 bases. The V gene's germline CDR1 is MNHEY and CDR2 SVGAGI. CDR3 in DNA: TGTGCCAGCAGTTCAGGGATCCCCTACAATGAGCAGTTCTTC. It specifies CASSSGIPYNEQFF.

The chain uses TRBV6-5 and TRBJ2-1; 7 positions match TRBD2. After removal of 3 bases from V and 3 bases from J, the junction contained 17 bases not matched to a gene. Germline V CDR1 and CDR2: MNHEY, SVGAGI. The CDR3 is made up of 19 amino acids. CDR3 nucleotides: TGTGCCAGCAGTTATACCTCTGCGTCTAGCGGAACCTACTACAATGAGCAGTTCTTC. As protein: CASSYTSASSGTYYNEQFF.

This chain uses TRBV12-3 or TRBV12-4 with TRBJ2-7; 8 bases agree with TRBD1. This CDR3 has 15 residues. V gave up 5 bases and J gave up 2 bases; unmatched junction bases: 8. Here the CDR3 DNA reads TGTGCCAGCAGTGACAGGGGAGGCTTTACCTACGAGCAGTACTTC. Residues: CASSDRGGFTYEQYF.

J is TRBJ2-5 and V is TRBV5-5; the D gene is possibly TRBD1 (5 bases). Per the germline V gene, CDR1 is SGHKS and CDR2 is YYEKEE (reference sequence). CDR3 length: 14 amino acids. Trimming removed 3 bases from V and 5 bases from J, with 14 bases in between. CDR3 sequence reads: CASSSSQEWETQYF. The CDR3, as DNA: TGTGCCAGCAGCTCCTCACAGGAGTGGGAGACCCAGTACTTC.

This clonotype was seen a single time. The rearrangement uses TRBV19 and TRBJ2-1; perhaps TRBD2 as D (6 bases). Trimming stripped 3 bases from V and 6 bases from J, with 12 bases between. The germline gives CDR1 LNHDA, CDR2 SQIVND (reference sequence). This CDR3 contains 14 residues. CDR3 amino acids: CASSMAGLPNEQFF. CDR3 bases: TGTGCCAGTAGTATGGCGGGACTTCCCAATGAGCAGTTCTTC.

The gene calls are TRBV5-1 and TRBJ2-5, with 14 bases fitting TRBD2. Germline values: CDR1 SGHRS, CDR2 YFSETQ. This CDR3 has 15 residues. V gave up 3 bases and J gave up 5 bases; unmatched junction bases: 3. The CDR3 here is CASSWTSGRRETQYF. CDR3 DNA sequence: TGCGCCAGCAGCTGGACTAGCGGGAGGAGGGAGACCCAGTACTTC.

The V and J genes are TRBV20-1 and TRBJ2-3, with TRBD2 matching 7 bases. Unmatched junction bases numbered 11, after V lost 0 bases and J lost 5 bases. Germline-derived CDR1 and CDR2 are DFQATT and SNEGSKA (reference sequence). The CDR3 covers 16 residues. This CDR3 reads CSARDLRGSIVDTQYF. DNA of the CDR3: TGCAGTGCTAGAGATCTTCGCGGGAGCATCGTAGATACGCAGTATTTT.

This chain links TRBV6-2 or TRBV6-3 with TRBJ2-1, with D possibly being TRBD1 or TRBD2 (5 bases each). Germline assignment: CDR1 MNHEY and CDR2 SVGEGT. CDR3 length: 16 residues. The V and J ends lost 5 bases and 4 bases respectively, with 18 bases between them. CDR3 in DNA: TGTGCCAGCAGTCCCCGGCCGGGACCGACTTACAATGAGCAGTTCTTC. The encoded protein is CASSPRPGPTYNEQFF.

The chain carries TRBV13 and TRBJ2-7, with D unresolved. TRBJ2-5 explains the end of the DNA better; the J call may be wrong. The CDR3 consists of 15 residues. Germline loops: CDR1 PRHDT, CDR2 FYEKMQ (reference sequence). The CDR3 DNA reads as TGTGCCAGCAGCTTAATGCGGCGAGTGGGGGAGACCCAGTACTTC. Its translation is CASSLMRRVGETQYF.

The V gene is TRBV28, the J gene TRBJ2-1, with D perhaps being TRBD1 or TRBD2 (6 bases each). The CDR3 is made up of 15 amino acids. Germline V CDR1 and CDR2: MDHEN, SYDVKM. The ends were cut back, 3 bases at V and 10 bases at J, with 19 bases in the middle. The CDR3 reads CASSLTRGLSYEQFF. The DNA of the CDR3 is TGTGCCAGCAGTTTGACTCGGGGGCTCTCCTACGAGCAGTTCTTC.

The chain carries TRBV29-1 and TRBJ1-1; D possibly corresponds to TRBD1 (6 bases). The CDR3 contains 14 residues. Trimming left V 6 bases short and J 0 bases short, with 14 bases between. Germline-derived CDR1 and CDR2 are SQVTM and ANQGSEA. The CDR3 coding sequence is TGCAGCGTCAAAAGGACAGCCATGAACACTGAAGCTTTCTTT. This encodes CSVKRTAMNTEAFF.

A remark on this clonotype: Relative to the germline gene, one junction end is altered; a read error may explain this. The V and J genes are TRBV6-1 and TRBJ2-7; D perhaps matches TRBD2 (5 bases). Matching the DNA end better, TRBJ2-1 makes the J call doubtful. Germline V gene lookup returns CDR1 MNHNS and CDR2 SASEGT. This CDR3 region has 14 residues. The CDR3 bases are TGTGCCAACAGTGACGGCGGGCGTAATAATGAGCAGTTCTTC. It codes for CANSDGGRNNEQFF.

V and J are TRBV7-2 and TRBJ1-2, with a possible D match to TRBD1 (5 bases). This CDR3 is built from 14 residues. The V end was cut by 5 bases, the J end by 9 bases, with 19 bases between. Germline CDR1 reads SGHTA; CDR2 reads FQGNSA. This CDR3 is CASSPEQQGESYTF. The DNA for the CDR3 is TGTGCCAGCAGCCCCGAACAGCAGGGCGAGAGCTACACCTTC.

The chain uses TRBV3-1 and TRBJ2-5, with unresolved D. CDR3 length equals 13 residues. The ends were cut back, 2 bases at V and 5 bases at J, with 9 bases in the middle. Per the germline V gene, CDR1 is LGHDT and CDR2 is YNNKEL (reference sequence). The chain's CDR3 is CASSQQALETQYF. As DNA, the CDR3 is TGTGCCAGCAGCCAACAGGCTTTGGAGACCCAGTACTTC.

The chain recombines TRBV5-1 with TRBJ1-2, with D unclear. Germline CDR1 and CDR2: SGHRS and YFSETQ. The V gene lost 1 base and the J gene lost 6 bases, with 10 bases spanning the gap. The CDR3 length is 13 residues. The CDR3 nucleotides read TGCGCCAGCAGCTTGAGAATTTCAGATGGCTACACCTTC. Protein sequence: CASSLRISDGYTF.

This clonotype was found a few times. The genes are TRBV25-1 and TRBJ1-2; D is undetermined. The CDR3 contains 16 residues. Germline CDR1 and CDR2: MGHDK and SYGVNS. The ends were cut back, 3 bases at V and 0 bases at J, with 14 bases in the middle. The CDR3 spells CASSDPTLGANYGYTF. CDR3 sequence (DNA): TGTGCCAGCAGTGACCCTACACTCGGGGCTAACTATGGCTACACCTTC.

The gene calls are TRBV6-5 and TRBJ2-4; TRBD1 agrees at 10 bases. The J call may be incorrect, as the DNA end agrees better with TRBJ2-7. From germline, CDR1 is MNHEY and CDR2 SVGAGI. This CDR3 region has 13 residues. The CDR3 region has the DNA TGTGCCAGCAGCGGGACAGGGGCCAACGAGCAGTACTTC. Protein sequence: CASSGTGANEQYF.